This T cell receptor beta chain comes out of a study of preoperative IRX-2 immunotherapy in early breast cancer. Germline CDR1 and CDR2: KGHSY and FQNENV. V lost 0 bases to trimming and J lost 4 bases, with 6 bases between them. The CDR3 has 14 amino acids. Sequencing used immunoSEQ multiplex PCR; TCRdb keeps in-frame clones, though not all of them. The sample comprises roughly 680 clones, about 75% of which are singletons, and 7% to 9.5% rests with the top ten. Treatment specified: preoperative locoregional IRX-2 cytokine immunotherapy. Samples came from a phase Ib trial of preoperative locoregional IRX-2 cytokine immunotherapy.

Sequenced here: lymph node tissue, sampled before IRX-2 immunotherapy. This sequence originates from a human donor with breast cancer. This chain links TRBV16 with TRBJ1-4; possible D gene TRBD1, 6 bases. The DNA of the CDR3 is TGTGCCAGCAGCCAATCGGGACATAATGAAAAACTGTTTTTT. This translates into CASSQSGHNEKLFF.